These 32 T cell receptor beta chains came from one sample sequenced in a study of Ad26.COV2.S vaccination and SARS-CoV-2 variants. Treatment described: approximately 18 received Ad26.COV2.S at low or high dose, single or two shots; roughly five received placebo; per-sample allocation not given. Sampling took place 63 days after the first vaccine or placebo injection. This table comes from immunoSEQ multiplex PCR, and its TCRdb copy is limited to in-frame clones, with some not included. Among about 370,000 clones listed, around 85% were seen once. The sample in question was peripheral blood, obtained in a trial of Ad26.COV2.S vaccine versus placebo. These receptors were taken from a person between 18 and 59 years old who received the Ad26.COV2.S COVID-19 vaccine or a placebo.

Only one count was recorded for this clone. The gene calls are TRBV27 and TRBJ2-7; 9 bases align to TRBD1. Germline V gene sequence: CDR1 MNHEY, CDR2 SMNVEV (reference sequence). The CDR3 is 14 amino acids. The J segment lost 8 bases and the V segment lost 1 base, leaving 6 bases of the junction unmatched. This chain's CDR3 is CASSLFGTGSQQYF. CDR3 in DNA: TGTGCCAGCAGTTTATTCGGGACAGGGTCGCAGCAGTACTTC.

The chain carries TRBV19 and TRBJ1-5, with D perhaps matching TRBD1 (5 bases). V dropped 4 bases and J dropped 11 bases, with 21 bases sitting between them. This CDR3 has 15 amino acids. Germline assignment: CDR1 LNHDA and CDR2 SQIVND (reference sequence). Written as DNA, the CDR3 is TGTGCCAGTAGTACGCCCGGGCGTGCGGGGGGGGCCCAGCATTTT. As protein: CASSTPGRAGGAQHF.

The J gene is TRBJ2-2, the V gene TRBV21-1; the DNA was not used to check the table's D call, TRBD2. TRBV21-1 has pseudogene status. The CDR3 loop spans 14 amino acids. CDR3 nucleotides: TGTGCCAGCAGCAAAGATCACTCATCCGGGGAGCTGTTTTTT. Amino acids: CASSKDHSSGELFF.

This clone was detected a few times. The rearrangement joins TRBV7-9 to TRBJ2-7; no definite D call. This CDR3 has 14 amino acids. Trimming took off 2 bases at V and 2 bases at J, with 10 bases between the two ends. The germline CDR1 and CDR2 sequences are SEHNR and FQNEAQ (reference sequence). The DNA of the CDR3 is TGTGCCAGCAGCTTATTGGAGCTCACCTACGAGCAGTACTTC. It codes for CASSLLELTYEQYF.

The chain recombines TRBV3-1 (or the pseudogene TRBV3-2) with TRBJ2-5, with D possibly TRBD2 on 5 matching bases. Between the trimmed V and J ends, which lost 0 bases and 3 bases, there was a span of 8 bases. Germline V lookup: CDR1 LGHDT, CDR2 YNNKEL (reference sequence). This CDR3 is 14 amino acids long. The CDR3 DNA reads TGTGCCAGCAGCCAAGATCAGAGGGAAGAGACCCAGTACTTC. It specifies CASSQDQREETQYF.

CDR3 in amino acids: CASSYVTGGRTEAFF. The CDR3 DNA reads as TGTGCCAGCAGCTACGTCACAGGGGGTCGGACTGAAGCTTTCTTT. This chain links TRBV3-1 (or the pseudogene TRBV3-2) with TRBJ1-1, with TRBD1 identical over 8 bases. CDR3 length: 15 amino acids. J gave up 5 bases and V 5 bases, and 10 bases lay outside the gene matches. The germline CDR1 and CDR2 sequences are LGHDT and YNNKEL (reference sequence).

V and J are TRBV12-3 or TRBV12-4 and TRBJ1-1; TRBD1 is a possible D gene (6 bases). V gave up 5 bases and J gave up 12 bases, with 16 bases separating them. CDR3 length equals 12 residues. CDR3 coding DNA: TGTGCCAGCAGTACCCGCGGGGGCGGATCTTTCTTT. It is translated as CASSTRGGGSFF.

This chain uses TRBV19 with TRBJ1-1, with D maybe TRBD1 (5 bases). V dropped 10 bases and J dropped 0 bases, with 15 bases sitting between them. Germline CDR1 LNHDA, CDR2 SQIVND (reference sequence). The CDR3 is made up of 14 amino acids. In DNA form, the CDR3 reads TGTGCCACCAAAGAGGGGAACATGAACACTGAAGCTTTCTTT. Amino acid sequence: CATKEGNMNTEAFF.

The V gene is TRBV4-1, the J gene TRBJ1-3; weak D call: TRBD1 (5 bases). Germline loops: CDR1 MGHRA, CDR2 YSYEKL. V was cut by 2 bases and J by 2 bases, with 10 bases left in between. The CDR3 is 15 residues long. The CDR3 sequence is CASSQQGVAGNTIYF. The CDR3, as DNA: TGCGCCAGCAGCCAACAAGGGGTGGCTGGAAACACCATATATTTT.

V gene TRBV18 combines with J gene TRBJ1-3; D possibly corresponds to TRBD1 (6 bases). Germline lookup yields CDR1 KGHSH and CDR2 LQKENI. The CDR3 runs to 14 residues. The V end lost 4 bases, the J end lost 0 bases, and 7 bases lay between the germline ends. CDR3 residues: CASSRQDSGNTIYF. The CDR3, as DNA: TGTGCCAGCTCACGACAGGACTCTGGAAACACCATATATTTT. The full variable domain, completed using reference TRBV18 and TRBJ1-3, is NAGVMQNPRHLVRRRGQEARLRCSPMKGHSHVYWYRQLPEEGLKFMVYLQKENIIDESGMPKERFSAEFPKEGPSILRIQQVVRGDSAAYFCASSRQDSGNTIYFGEGSWLTVV.

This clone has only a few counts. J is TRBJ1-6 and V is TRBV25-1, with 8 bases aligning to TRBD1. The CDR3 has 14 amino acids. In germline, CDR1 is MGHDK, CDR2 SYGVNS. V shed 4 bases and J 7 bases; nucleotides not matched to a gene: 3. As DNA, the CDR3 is TGTGCCAGCAGTGCGCCAGGGGGCAATTCACCCCTCCACTTT. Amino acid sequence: CASSAPGGNSPLHF.

The CDR3 nucleotides read TGTGCCAGCAGCTCGGGACTAGCGGTGAAGACCCAGTACTTC. This sequence encodes CASSSGLAVKTQYF. J is TRBJ2-5 and V is TRBV7-9, with 11 positions matching TRBD2. Germline lookup yields CDR1 SEHNR and CDR2 FQNEAQ (reference sequence). The CDR3 consists of 14 residues. Losses at the gene ends were 4 bases for V and 6 bases for J; bases not matched to a gene: 4.

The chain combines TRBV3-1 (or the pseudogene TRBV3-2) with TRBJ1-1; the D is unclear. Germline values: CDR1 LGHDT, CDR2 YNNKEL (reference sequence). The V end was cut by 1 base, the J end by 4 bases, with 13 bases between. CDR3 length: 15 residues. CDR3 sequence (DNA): TGTGCCAGCAGCCAAGGATACGGTGGTGGCACTGAAGCTTTCTTT. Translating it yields CASSQGYGGGTEAFF.

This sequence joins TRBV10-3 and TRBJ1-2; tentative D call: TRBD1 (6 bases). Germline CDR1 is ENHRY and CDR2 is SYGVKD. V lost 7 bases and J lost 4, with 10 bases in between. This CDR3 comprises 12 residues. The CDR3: CAINQGSYGYTF. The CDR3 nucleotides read TGTGCCATCAACCAGGGGAGCTATGGCTACACCTTC.

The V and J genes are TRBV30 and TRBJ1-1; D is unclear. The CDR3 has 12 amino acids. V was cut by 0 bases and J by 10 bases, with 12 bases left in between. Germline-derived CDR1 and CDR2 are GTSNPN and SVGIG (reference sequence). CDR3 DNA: TGTGCCTGGAGTGTCGCCTTAAGAGGAGCTTTCTTT. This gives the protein CAWSVALRGAFF.

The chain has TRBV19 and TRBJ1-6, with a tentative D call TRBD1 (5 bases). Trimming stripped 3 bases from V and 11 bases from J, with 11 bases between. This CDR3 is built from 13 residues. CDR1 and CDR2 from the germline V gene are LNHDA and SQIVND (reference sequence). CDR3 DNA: TGTGCCAGTAGTATCTCCGAGGGGCCACCCCTCCACTTT. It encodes CASSISEGPPLHF.

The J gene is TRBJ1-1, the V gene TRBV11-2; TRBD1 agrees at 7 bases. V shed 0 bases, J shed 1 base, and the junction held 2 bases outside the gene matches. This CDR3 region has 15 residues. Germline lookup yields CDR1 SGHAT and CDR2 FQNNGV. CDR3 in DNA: TGTGCCAGCAGCTTAGATGGGACAGCGAACACTGAAGCTTTCTTT. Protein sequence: CASSLDGTANTEAFF.

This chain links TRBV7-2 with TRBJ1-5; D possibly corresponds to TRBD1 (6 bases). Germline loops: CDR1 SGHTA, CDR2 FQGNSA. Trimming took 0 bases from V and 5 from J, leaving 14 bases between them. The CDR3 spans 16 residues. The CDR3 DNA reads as TGTGCCAGCAGCTTAGCCAGGACCAGGACAGATCAGCCCCAGCATTTT. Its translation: CASSLARTRTDQPQHF.

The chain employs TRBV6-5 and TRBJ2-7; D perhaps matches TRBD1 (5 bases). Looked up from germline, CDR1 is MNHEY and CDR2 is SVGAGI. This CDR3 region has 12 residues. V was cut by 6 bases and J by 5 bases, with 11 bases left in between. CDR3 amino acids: CASSPTTDEQYF. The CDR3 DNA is TGTGCCAGCAGCCCCACGACAGACGAGCAGTACTTC.

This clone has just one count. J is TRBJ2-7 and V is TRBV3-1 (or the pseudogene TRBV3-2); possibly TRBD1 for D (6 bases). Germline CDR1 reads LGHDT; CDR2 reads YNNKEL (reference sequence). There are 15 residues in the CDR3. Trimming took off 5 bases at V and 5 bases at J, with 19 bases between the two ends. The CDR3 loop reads CASSYPLQGVNEQYF. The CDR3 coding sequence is TGTGCCAGCAGCTACCCCCTACAGGGTGTCAACGAGCAGTACTTC.

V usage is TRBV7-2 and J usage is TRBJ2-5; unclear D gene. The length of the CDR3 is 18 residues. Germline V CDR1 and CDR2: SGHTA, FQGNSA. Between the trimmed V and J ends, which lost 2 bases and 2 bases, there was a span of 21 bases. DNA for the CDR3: TGTGCCAGCAGCTTAAGATTCACCGCGGAGACGAATCAAGAGACCCAGTACTTC. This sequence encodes CASSLRFTAETNQETQYF.

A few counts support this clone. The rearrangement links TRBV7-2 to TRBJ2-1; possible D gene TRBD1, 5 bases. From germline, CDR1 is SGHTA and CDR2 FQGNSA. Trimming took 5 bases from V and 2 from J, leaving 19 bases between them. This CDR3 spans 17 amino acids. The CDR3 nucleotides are TGTGCCAGCAGCACCCGACAGTCCTCGTTCCCCTACAATGAGCAGTTCTTC. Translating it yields CASSTRQSSFPYNEQFF.

CDR3 coding DNA: TGTGCCAGCAGCTTGACAGGGTCTGGAAACACCATATATTTT. This gives the protein CASSLTGSGNTIYF. The chain recombines TRBV6-5 with TRBJ1-3; 7 bases align to TRBD1. Germline values: CDR1 MNHEY, CDR2 SVGAGI. Unmatched junction bases numbered 3, after V lost 6 bases and J lost 1 base. The CDR3 has 14 amino acids.

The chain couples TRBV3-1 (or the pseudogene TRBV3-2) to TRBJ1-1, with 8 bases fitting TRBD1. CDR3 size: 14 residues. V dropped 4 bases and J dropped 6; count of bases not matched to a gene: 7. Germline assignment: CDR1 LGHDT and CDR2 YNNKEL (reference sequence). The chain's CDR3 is CASSPTGGRAEAFF. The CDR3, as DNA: TGTGCCAGCAGCCCAACAGGGGGTAGGGCTGAAGCTTTCTTT.

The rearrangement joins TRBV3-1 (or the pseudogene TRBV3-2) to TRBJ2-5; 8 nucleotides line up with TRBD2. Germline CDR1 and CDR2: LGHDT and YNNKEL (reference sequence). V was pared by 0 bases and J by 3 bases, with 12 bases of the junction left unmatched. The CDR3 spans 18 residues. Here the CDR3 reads CASSQDWFRRGEEETQYF. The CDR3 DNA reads TGTGCCAGCAGCCAAGATTGGTTTCGGCGGGGGGAAGAAGAGACCCAGTACTTC.

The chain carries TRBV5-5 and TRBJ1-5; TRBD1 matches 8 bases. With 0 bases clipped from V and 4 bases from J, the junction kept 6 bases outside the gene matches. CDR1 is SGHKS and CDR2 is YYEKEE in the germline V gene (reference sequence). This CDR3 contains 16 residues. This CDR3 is CASSLEGRGLNQPQHF. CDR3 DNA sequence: TGTGCCAGCAGCTTGGAAGGCAGGGGGCTAAATCAGCCCCAGCATTTT.

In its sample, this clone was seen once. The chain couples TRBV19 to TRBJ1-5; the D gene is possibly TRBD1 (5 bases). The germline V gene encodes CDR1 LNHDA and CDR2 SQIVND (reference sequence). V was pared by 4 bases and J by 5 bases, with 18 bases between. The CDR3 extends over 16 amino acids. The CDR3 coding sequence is TGTGCCAGTAGTAAGGGGAGGGATACGGCACATCAGCCCCAGCATTTT. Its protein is CASSKGRDTAHQPQHF.

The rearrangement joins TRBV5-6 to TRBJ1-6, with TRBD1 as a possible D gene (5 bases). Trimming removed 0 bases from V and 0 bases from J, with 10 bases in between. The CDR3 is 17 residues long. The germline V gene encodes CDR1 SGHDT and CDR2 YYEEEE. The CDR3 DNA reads TGTGCCAGCAGCTTGGTCCAGGGCGCCTCCTATAATTCACCCCTCCACTTT. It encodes CASSLVQGASYNSPLHF.

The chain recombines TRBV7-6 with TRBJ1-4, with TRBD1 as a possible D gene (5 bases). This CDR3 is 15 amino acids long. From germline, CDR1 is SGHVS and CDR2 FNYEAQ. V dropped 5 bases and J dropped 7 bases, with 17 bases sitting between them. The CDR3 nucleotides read TGTGCCAGCAGCCTTCAACCGGGGCCCAGTGAAAAACTGTTTTTT. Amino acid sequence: CASSLQPGPSEKLFF.

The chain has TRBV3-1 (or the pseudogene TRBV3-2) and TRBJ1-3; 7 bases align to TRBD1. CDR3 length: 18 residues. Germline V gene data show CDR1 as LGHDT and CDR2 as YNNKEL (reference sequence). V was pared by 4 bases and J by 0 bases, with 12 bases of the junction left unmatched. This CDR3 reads CASSPRQGSLSSGNTIYF. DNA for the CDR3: TGTGCCAGCAGCCCTCGACAGGGAAGCCTAAGCTCTGGAAACACCATATATTTT.

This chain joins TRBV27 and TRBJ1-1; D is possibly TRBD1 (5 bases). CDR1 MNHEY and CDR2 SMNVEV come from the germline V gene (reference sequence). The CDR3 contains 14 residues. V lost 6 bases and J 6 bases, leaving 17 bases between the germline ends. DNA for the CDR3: TGTGCCAGCAGGTCACCGGGACGGACTCCTGAAGCTTTCTTT. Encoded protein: CASRSPGRTPEAFF.

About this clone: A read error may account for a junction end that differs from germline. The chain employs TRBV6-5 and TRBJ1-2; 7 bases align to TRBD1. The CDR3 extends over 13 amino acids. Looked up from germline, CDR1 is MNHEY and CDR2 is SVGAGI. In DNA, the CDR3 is TGTGCCAGCACCACCCTGACAGGGCAACCCTACGCCTTC. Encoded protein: CASTTLTGQPYAF.